A single sample is the source of the 16 T cell receptor beta chains below, sequenced in a study of T-cell reconstitution after alpha-beta-depleted transplantation in children. Unique molecular identifiers were used in preparing the TCRbeta library. TCRdb used MiXCR to reprocess the PCR reads, holding one entry per CDR3 protein. Of about 210,000 distinct CDR3 sequences in the sample, around a sixth were seen once. This sample comprised PBMCs, mostly from graft donor cells, obtained 360 days after TCRalphabeta/CD19-depleted stem cell transplant. The receptors were gathered from a male patient aged 2 to 10 who had a stem cell transplant for acute lymphoblastic leukemia, so the T cells may come from the graft donor.

The chain joins TRBV20-1 to TRBJ1-4, with D possibly being TRBD1 (6 bases). The CDR3 sequence is 14 residues long. Trimming pared 5 bases from V and 4 bases from J, leaving 14 bases between. The germline V gene has CDR1 DFQATT and CDR2 SNEGSKA (reference sequence). The CDR3 DNA sequence: TGCAGTGCTGCCTACGACAGGATTAATGAAAAACTGTTTTTT. Its protein product is CSAAYDRINEKLFF.

This clonotype was counted at least ten times. The chain uses TRBV5-1 and TRBJ2-7; 10 bases are a match to TRBD1. This CDR3 has 14 residues. CDR1 and CDR2 (germline): SGHRS, YFSETQ. Losses at the gene ends were 4 bases for V and 5 bases for J; bases not matched to a gene: 6. This CDR3 reads CASSKDRGYNEQYF. The DNA of the CDR3 is TGCGCCAGCAGCAAGGACAGGGGGTATAACGAGCAGTACTTC. The full variable domain, with the rest looked up from reference TRBV5-1 and TRBJ2-7, is KAGVTQTPRYLIKTRGQQVTLSCSPISGHRSVSWYQQTPGQGLQFLFEYFSETQRNKGNFPGRFSGRQFSNSRSEMNVSTLELGDSALYLCASSKDRGYNEQYFGPGTRLTVT.

This chain uses TRBV28 with TRBJ2-7; tentative D call: TRBD1 (6 bases). This CDR3 is 13 amino acids long. Between the trimmed V and J ends, which lost 2 bases and 3 bases, there was a span of 8 bases. Germline values: CDR1 MDHEN, CDR2 SYDVKM. The CDR3 DNA reads TGTGCCAGCAGTTTACAGGGACACTACGAGCAGTACTTC. This encodes CASSLQGHYEQYF.

This clonotype was counted at least ten times. This sequence joins TRBV20-1 and TRBJ2-1; D remains unclear. CDR3 size: 13 residues. CDR1 and CDR2 from the germline V gene are DFQATT and SNEGSKA (reference sequence). Trimming removed 3 bases at V and 2 bases at J, with 8 bases between. This CDR3 reads CSARFTTYNEQFF. In DNA form, the CDR3 reads TGCAGTGCTAGGTTTACAACCTACAATGAGCAGTTCTTC.

This clonotype appeared a few times. V is TRBV2 and J is TRBJ1-3; D remains unclear. Trimming left V 5 bases short and J 0 bases short, with 5 bases between. CDR3 length equals 13 residues. Germline-derived CDR1 and CDR2 are SNHLY and FYNNEI. CDR3 coding DNA: TGTGCCAGCAGTTCATACTCTGGAAACACCATATATTTT. Translation: CASSSYSGNTIYF.

CDR3 sequence: CASGKMVGFSTDTQYF. DNA of the CDR3: TGTGCCAGCGGTAAAATGGTCGGGTTCAGCACAGATACGCAGTATTTT. V and J are TRBV2 and TRBJ2-3; D is undetermined. The V and J ends lost 8 bases and 0 bases respectively, with 18 bases between them. This CDR3 has 16 amino acids. CDR1 and CDR2 (germline): SNHLY, FYNNEI.

The table lists this clonotype with a few counts. This chain links TRBV5-4 with TRBJ2-3; 13 bases map to TRBD2. This CDR3 has 19 amino acids. The ends lost 1 base at V and 5 bases at J; junction bases unmatched: 13. Germline values: CDR1 SGHNT, CDR2 YYREEE (reference sequence). CDR3 DNA: TGTGCCAGCAGCTTGAAAGGATTACTAGCGGGGGGGCCCAGAGATACGCAGTATTTT. Residues: CASSLKGLLAGGPRDTQYF.

This chain joins TRBV11-2 and TRBJ2-6, with TRBD1 matching over 7 bases. V lost 1 base and J lost 0; bases outside the gene matches: 12. The length of the CDR3 is 20 residues. The germline CDR1 and CDR2 sequences are SGHAT and FQNNGV. The CDR3, as DNA: TGTGCCAGCAGCTTAGGGAGAGGGACAGCCTCCTTCTCTGGGGCCAACGTCCTGACTTTC. It is translated as CASSLGRGTASFSGANVLTF.

This clonotype has just a few counts. CDR3 bases: TGTGCCAGCAGCCAAAGGGGTTCTGGAAACACCATATATTTT. This sequence encodes CASSQRGSGNTIYF. The chain couples TRBV4-2 to TRBJ1-3, with TRBD1 as a possible D gene (5 bases). This CDR3 is 14 amino acids long. Trimming took off 2 bases at V and 1 base at J, with 6 bases between the two ends. The germline CDR1 and CDR2 sequences are LGHNA and YNFKEQ.

V is TRBV5-1 and J is TRBJ2-7; D ambiguous. Per the germline V gene, CDR1 is SGHRS and CDR2 is YFSETQ. With 2 bases removed from V and 5 bases from J, the gap between germline ends came to 5 bases. This CDR3 has 11 amino acids. DNA for the CDR3: TGCGCCAGCAGCTTTGAAGACGAGCAGTACTTC. It codes for CASSFEDEQYF.

V gene TRBV2 combines with J gene TRBJ2-5; tentative D call: TRBD1 (6 bases). The CDR3 is 13 amino acids. Trimming stripped 8 bases from V and 8 bases from J, with 18 bases between. From germline, CDR1 is SNHLY and CDR2 FYNNEI. The DNA for the CDR3 is TGTGCCAGCCTTGGGACACTCGGAGAAACCCAGTACTTC. The encoded protein is CASLGTLGETQYF.

This chain uses TRBV11-2 with TRBJ2-2; no reliable D call. Trimming cost V 4 bases and J 4 bases, with 10 bases left between them. The CDR3 spans 14 residues. The germline V gene has CDR1 SGHAT and CDR2 FQNNGV. CDR3 DNA: TGTGCCAGCAGCTCGGTTAGCTCCACCGGGGAGCTGTTTTTT. Amino acid sequence: CASSSVSSTGELFF.

The chain recombines TRBV11-2 with TRBJ2-1; TRBD1 is a possible D gene (6 bases). Deletions cut 4 bases from V and 0 bases from J, with 19 bases between. CDR3 length: 18 amino acids. Germline-derived CDR1 and CDR2 are SGHAT and FQNNGV. The CDR3 loop reads CASSWSLKTGSSYNEQFF. CDR3 bases: TGTGCCAGCAGCTGGAGCCTGAAGACAGGCAGCTCCTACAATGAGCAGTTCTTC.

This chain connects TRBV6-4 to TRBJ2-3; TRBD2 matches at 8 bases. After removal of 2 bases from V and 4 bases from J, the junction contained 2 bases not matched to a gene. CDR3 length: 14 amino acids. Looked up from germline, CDR1 is MRHNA and CDR2 is SNTAGT. DNA for the CDR3: TGTGCCAGCAGTGACCGGGGGGGCCCAGATACGCAGTATTTT. It encodes CASSDRGGPDTQYF.

The CDR3 reads CASSPITLKRGVGDTQYF. The CDR3 DNA reads TGTGCCAGCAGCCCAATCACCCTTAAGCGGGGTGTAGGAGATACGCAGTATTTT. The chain joins TRBV11-1 to TRBJ2-3; 7 bases map to TRBD2. Germline CDR1 SGHAT, CDR2 FQDESV (reference sequence). The CDR3 totals 18 residues. V lost 5 bases and J lost 5; bases outside the gene matches: 19.

This clonotype was observed a few times. The genes are TRBV29-1 and TRBJ2-7; D unresolved. V shed 4 bases and J shed 2 bases, with 15 bases lying between them. The CDR3 runs 14 residues. The germline gives CDR1 SQVTM, CDR2 ANQGSEA. The CDR3, as DNA: TGCAGCGTTGTCGAGCTGGCGGACGCCTACGAGCAGTACTTC. Amino acid sequence: CSVVELADAYEQYF.